The entry that follows covers one T cell receptor beta chain sequence. Its antigen target is currently unknown. Base qualities were left out, and no much larger clone turns up one base away. The immunoSEQ hsTCRB v3.0 assay was used at survey level resolution to sequence the TRB variable region. TRB sequencing targeted a depth of about 35,000-50,000 T-cell genomes per sample. TRB libraries were pooled and sequenced on an Illumina MiSeq using a v3 150-cycle kit. Processing in the source paper ran as follows. Repertoire analysis ran in R within a reproducible Nextflow workflow covering QC, data transformation and analysis. LymphoSeq2, an R package for exploring AIRR-Seq data, was used to implement the custom analyses. A few samples that produced fewer than 5000 total TRB sequences were removed, so 190 or so HIV repertoires were analyzed. Among the roughly 190 retained HIV repertoires, about 60 were collected before ART initiation and approximately 130 were collected after ART initiation. Repertoires were downsampled to 5000 TRB nucleotide sequences, and summary statistics were averaged over 100 downsampling iterations. Only TRB sequences with CDR3 regions of at least seven amino acids were retained for analysis. Two measures captured diversity: a Shannon entropy-derived clonality score and the Gini coefficient. Repertoire networks linked the top 5000 CDR3 amino acid sequences whenever two sequences differed by an edit distance of one. GLIPH2 predicted antigen specificity groups and MHC restriction for TRB CDR3 amino acid sequences. CDR3 amino acid sequences were matched against VDJdb and McPAS-TCR to flag known CMV, EBV, HIV or tissue antigen associations. Pre-ART, post-ART and control groups were compared with Wilcoxon signed-rank tests and Holm-Bonferroni correction. In its TCRdb copy, this immuneACCESS table keeps in-frame sequences only and misses some clones. Where compared with another copy, unresolved V genes explain less than half of these, and the others have no known cause. Clonal size and the V and J genes are those of that table, whereas D and trimming came from the DNA. This sample has tens of thousands of clones in its table, and roughly 93% of those were observed once. Jointly, the top ten make up roughly 3.9% of the sample.

This specimen comes from a study of long-term antiretroviral therapy in people with HIV (dated by TCRdb to between 2021 and 2023). Describing the broader study: The earliest samples were collected roughly a decade before the 2015 WHO recommendation for immediate ART, at a time when ART was usually postponed until CD4 counts fell. No cross-contamination during QIAcube processing was seen in test extractions of a monoclonal T-cell line run alongside roughly 35 polyclonal samples. Eleven of the 30 participants with HIV were female. Whether ART initiation and durable HIV suppression were associated with changes in peripheral blood TRB repertoire composition and diversity was tested in a retrospective serial study. A total of roughly 200 cryopreserved PBMC samples came from a few dozen adults with confirmed HIV infection and were collected serially over a mean of roughly 6 years (range 1-12).

Findings and caveats that apply to the study as a whole: Compared with controls, HIV repertoires had narrower CDR3 length ranges, and the network structure pointed to an antigen-experienced repertoire that shifted only slightly toward naive after ART. A significant increase in TRB diversity was found to be associated with ART initiation, although TRB diversity was observed to remain significantly below that of transplant donor controls even after long-term ART. Inferences about post-ART repertoire changes were limited because no data were available on ART adherence, viral resistance or therapy changes. Owing to limited PBMC availability, only the TCR beta chain was sequenced, without alpha chain pairing. The repertoire was dominated across all time points by expanded TRB clones identified before ART initiation, although this dominance was seen to fluctuate and to decrease in many PLHIV after ART. The samples span the years 2004 to 2017, and the ART regimens used at that time may not be as effective as current regimens. Because cell numbers in pre-ART samples were limited, unsorted PBMC were profiled instead of sorted CD4+ and CD8+ T cells.

Inclusion was restricted to participants for whom at least one PBMC sample before ART initiation and at least two post-ART samples were available. Treatment was received in the United States of America by all participants with HIV. Before DNA extraction, cryopreserved samples of about 0.95-10 million PBMC were thawed and washed. At the time of the earliest PBMC sample, participants with HIV were aged between 23 and 54 years. Per participant, PBMC samples came from 1-4 timepoints prior to ART initiation and 2-8 timepoints following ART initiation, for a median of 7 samples. Serial HIV viral load, CD4+ T-cell count, ART history and demographic data were obtained for every participant. A Qiagen kit on a QIAcube was used to extract genomic DNA from unsorted PBMC, with samples processed in batches of 12. V loses 3 bases, J loses 5 bases, and the germline ends lie 13 bases apart. CDR1 and CDR2 were assigned from the germline V gene as SGHTA and FQGNSA. The CDR3 has 14 amino acids, counting the end cysteine and phenylalanine. The DNA shown is the 42-base CDR3, in frame from base 1.

The chain was built from TRBV7-2 and TRBJ1-1, and the D gene may be TRBD1, 5 bases matching. Sequenced here: unsorted PBMCs, sampled 4.1 years after starting antiretroviral therapy. The sequence was obtained from a woman aged 45 to 65 with HIV. The nucleotide sequence reads as follows: TGTGCCAGCAGCTTTTGGGGGAAACGGACTGAAGCTTTCTTT. Translation gives CASSFWGKRTEAFF.